This entry lists 12 T cell receptor beta chains sequenced from one sample in a study of T cell changes during pregnancy in multiple sclerosis. Libraries were prepared by immunoSEQ multiplex PCR; TCRdb keeps only in-frame clonotypes and omits some of them. This table has about 64,000 clones, around 90% appearing once. Sequencing used peripheral blood, obtained in the second trimester of pregnancy. These receptor sequences come from a female donor with multiple sclerosis, enrolled in a pregnancy study.

V is TRBV5-5 and J is TRBJ1-3; 7 bases map to TRBD1. V was clipped by 3 bases and J by 2 bases; unmatched bases: 5. The CDR3 contains 15 residues. Per the germline V gene, CDR1 is SGHKS and CDR2 is YYEKEE (reference sequence). The CDR3: CASSSWDSPGNTIYF. The CDR3 region has the DNA TGTGCCAGCAGCTCCTGGGACAGTCCTGGAAACACCATATATTTT.

CDR3 protein: CASSFRQGGTDTQYF. CDR3 DNA: TGTGCCAGCAGTTTTCGACAGGGTGGTACAGATACGCAGTATTTT. This chain connects TRBV27 to TRBJ2-3; 7 bases match TRBD1. V lost 3 bases and J lost 3; bases outside the gene matches: 6. The CDR3 has 15 amino acids. Germline CDR1 and CDR2: MNHEY and SMNVEV (reference sequence).

This chain links TRBV9 with TRBJ2-3; 12 bases agree with TRBD1. The length of the CDR3 is 15 residues. V trimming: 3 bases; J trimming: 3 bases; junction bases outside the gene matches: 2. Germline loops: CDR1 SGDLS, CDR2 YYNGEE. The CDR3 sequence: CASSAGQGATDTQYF. The CDR3 bases are TGTGCCAGCAGCGCGGGACAGGGGGCGACAGATACGCAGTATTTT.

The chain links TRBV30 to TRBJ2-3; D not certain. Between the trimmed V and J ends, which lost 1 base and 5 bases, there was a span of 4 bases. The CDR3 has 11 residues. The germline V gene encodes CDR1 GTSNPN and CDR2 SVGIG (reference sequence). CDR3 residues: CAWSAGDTQYF. The CDR3 DNA follows: TGTGCCTGGAGTGCGGGAGATACGCAGTATTTT.

The chain employs TRBV5-1 and TRBJ1-4; D is unresolved. The germline CDR1 and CDR2 sequences are SGHRS and YFSETQ. Trimming pared 3 bases from V and 8 bases from J, leaving 11 bases between. CDR3 length: 13 residues. The CDR3 loop is CASSSGVGEKLFF. DNA for the CDR3: TGCGCCAGCAGCTCCGGGGTAGGCGAAAAACTGTTTTTT.

V gene TRBV19 combines with J gene TRBJ1-1; the match to TRBD1 covers 7 bases. The CDR3 loop spans 16 amino acids. In germline, CDR1 is LNHDA, CDR2 SQIVND (reference sequence). Germline trimming cut 7 bases from V and 6 bases from J; bases unmatched to any gene: 17. CDR3 region: CASTILSDRARSEAFF. CDR3 sequence (DNA): TGTGCCAGTACCATACTCTCTGACAGGGCTAGATCTGAAGCTTTCTTT.

J is TRBJ2-3 and V is TRBV28; no reliable D call. V lost 5 bases to trimming and J lost 2 bases, with 8 bases between them. This CDR3 is built from 13 residues. Looked up from germline, CDR1 is MDHEN and CDR2 is SYDVKM. In DNA form, the CDR3 reads TGTGCCAGCAGTAGACAATCCACAGATACGCAGTATTTT. Protein product: CASSRQSTDTQYF.

Points on this clone: This CDR3 is also generated by other DNA sequences in the sample. This chain uses TRBV7-9 with TRBJ2-1; 12 positions match TRBD2. Per germline, CDR1 SEHNR and CDR2 FQNEAQ (reference sequence). After removal of 1 base from V and 0 bases from J, the junction contained 4 bases not matched to a gene. This CDR3 contains 18 residues. CDR3 residues: CASSLGLAGGFSYNEQFF. In DNA form, the CDR3 reads TGTGCCAGCAGCTTAGGGCTAGCGGGAGGGTTCTCCTACAATGAGCAGTTCTTC.

The chain employs TRBV14 and TRBJ1-2; 8 bases line up with TRBD1. This CDR3 comprises 15 residues. V lost 3 bases, J lost 4 bases, and 7 bases stayed unmatched. Germline V CDR1 and CDR2: SGHDN, FVKESK. The CDR3 bases are TGTGCCAGCAGCCACGGACAGGGCCGGTTCTATGGCTACACCTTC. Its translation is CASSHGQGRFYGYTF. Supplemented by reference TRBV14 and TRBJ1-2, the full variable domain reads EAGVTQFPSHSVIEKGQTVTLRCDPISGHDNLYWYRRVMGKEIKFLLHFVKESKQDESGMPNNRFLAERTGGTYSTLKVQPAELEDSGVYFCASSHGQGRFYGYTFGSGTRLTVV.

The chain links TRBV5-4 to TRBJ2-6; TRBD1 matches at 11 bases. Trimming took 5 bases from V and 0 from J; bases not matched to a gene: 4. Germline-derived CDR1 and CDR2 are SGHNT and YYREEE (reference sequence). CDR3 length: 17 amino acids. CDR3 sequence (DNA): TGTGCCAGCAGTTCCGGGACAGGGGGCTCTGGGGCCAACGTCCTGACTTTC. Translation: CASSSGTGGSGANVLTF.

The rearrangement joins TRBV28 to TRBJ2-7, with 9 bases fitting TRBD2. Germline values: CDR1 MDHEN, CDR2 SYDVKM. The CDR3 runs to 14 residues. J was trimmed by 3 bases and V by 6 bases; bases with no gene match: 6. The CDR3, as DNA: TGTGCCAGCAGGCTTAGCGGGAGCATCTACGAGCAGTACTTC. It encodes CASRLSGSIYEQYF.

On this clone itself: One end of the junction varies from germline; a read error may be responsible. The chain combines TRBV4-2 with TRBJ2-1, with 9 bases that match TRBD2. Germline CDR1 and CDR2: LGHNA and YNFKEQ. This CDR3 is built from 14 residues. CDR3 coding DNA: TGTGCCAGCAGCCACCAAGGGGAACTAGCGGGTCCGATCTTC. It yields the protein CASSHQGELAGPIF.